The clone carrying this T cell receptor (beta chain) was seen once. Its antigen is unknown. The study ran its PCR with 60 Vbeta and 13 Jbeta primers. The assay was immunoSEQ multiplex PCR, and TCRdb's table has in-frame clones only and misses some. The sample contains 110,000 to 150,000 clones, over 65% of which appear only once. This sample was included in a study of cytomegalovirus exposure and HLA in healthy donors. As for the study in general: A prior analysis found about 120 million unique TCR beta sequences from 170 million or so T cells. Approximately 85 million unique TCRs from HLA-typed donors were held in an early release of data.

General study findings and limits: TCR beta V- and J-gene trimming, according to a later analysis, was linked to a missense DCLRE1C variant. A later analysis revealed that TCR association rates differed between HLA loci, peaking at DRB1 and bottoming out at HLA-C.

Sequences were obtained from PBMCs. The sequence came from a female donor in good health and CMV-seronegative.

DNA for the CDR3: TGTGCCAGCAGTCCAAATCGACAAACTGAAGCTTTCTTT. Translating gives CASSPNRQTEAFF. The chain has TRBV28 and TRBJ1-1; the D is unclear. CDR1 MDHEN and CDR2 SYDVKM come from the germline V gene. Trimming removed 5 bases at V and 5 bases at J, with 12 bases between. This CDR3 spans 13 amino acids.